This T cell receptor beta chain was captured in a study of graft-versus-host responses after intestinal transplantation. Study summary: Those transplanted obtained multivisceral, liver-intestinal, or isolated intestinal grafts.

Assay: immunoSEQ multiplex PCR; the TCRdb copy retains only in-frame clones and omits some. The sample lists some 110,000 clones; about 90% were seen once. Findings and caveats of the study: The study found high graft-versus-host to host-versus-graft clonal ratios in allografts of patients with graft-donor T cell macrochimerism. Researchers found peak circulating GvH clone levels linked to early post-transplant HvG declines. Recipient marrow showed GvH clones, some seen first in ileum or blood.

V trimming: 1 base; J trimming: 3 bases; junction bases outside the gene matches: 5. This CDR3 is built from 16 residues. The germline gives CDR1 SGHRS, CDR2 YFSETQ. About this clone itself: Its matching antigen is unknown.

This sequence was found in a human donor who received an intestinal transplant. This chain joins TRBV5-1 and TRBJ1-4, with 8 bases identical to TRBD1. The input for sequencing was unstimulated CD4+ T cells sorted from spleen or lymph node cells, taken before intestinal transplant. The CDR3 protein is CASSLSHRGSNEKLFF. CDR3 in DNA: TGCGCCAGCAGCTTGTCCCACAGGGGGTCTAATGAAAAACTGTTTTTT.